A selection of T cell receptor beta chains follows, all from one sample in a study of regulatory T cells in long-lasting Graves disease. TCRdb called the multiplex PCR reads again in MiXCR, with one record for every CDR3 protein. The table shows about 310,000 distinct CDR3 sequences, with 18% occurring only once. The sequenced sample was peripheral blood mononuclear cells (PBMCs), obtained at new diagnosis, from a patient treated with antithyroid drugs. These receptors were collected from a female donor with Graves disease. Each CDR3 is given without its conserved first and last residue.

j_call | v_call | cdr3_aa
TRBJ1-1 | TRBV10-2 | ASSELVRNTEAF
TRBJ2-2 | TRBV28 | ASSFSPGELF
TRBJ2-3 | TRBV2 | ASSGQGIAFGDTQY
TRBJ1-1 | TRBV6-1 | ASSRTDPNTEAF
TRBJ1-4 | TRBV7-2 | ASSLASANEKLC
TRBJ2-1 | TRBV7-9 | ASSSAGDSYNEQF
TRBJ2-7 | TRBV5-1 | ASSWGQAYEQY
TRBJ1-4 | TRBV18 | ASSLGQSGTNEKLF
TRBJ2-7 | TRBV18 | ASSETAGTYEQY
TRBJ2-3 | TRBV13 | ASSGDRPFYTQY
TRBJ2-1 | TRBV24-1 | ATSRGMGLAGGRLDEQF
TRBJ2-3 | TRBV10-3 | AIRSDTTDTQY
TRBJ2-2 | TRBV12-3/TRBV12-4 | ASSSDGWTGELF
TRBJ2-1 | TRBV3-1 | ASSHPGGAGANEQF
TRBJ1-2 | TRBV6-6 | ASSYSTGVGYT
TRBJ2-7 | TRBV11-2 | ASSLVGQGRDEQY
TRBJ2-3 | TRBV3-1 | ASSPRLAGDTQY
TRBJ2-5 | TRBV2 | ASSVVHQETQY
TRBJ1-1 | TRBV5-8 | ASSLSGRETEAF
TRBJ2-1 | TRBV28 | ASSSDPDEQF
TRBJ2-3 | TRBV29-1 | SVDPGGADTQY
TRBJ2-5 | TRBV3-1 | ASSPRTSGGRETQY
TRBJ2-1 | TRBV12-3/TRBV12-4 | ASSSGTTSSYNEQF
TRBJ1-2 | TRBV20-1 | SARYQLSYGYT
TRBJ1-1 | TRBV7-9 | ASSLGDYWEAF
TRBJ1-2 | TRBV19 | ASSPARAQSHGYT
TRBJ2-7 | TRBV6-2/TRBV6-3 | ASSQLAGGPYEQY
TRBJ2-3 | TRBV5-6 | ASSQVPGAGIGTDTQY
TRBJ1-5 | TRBV6-2/TRBV6-3 | ASRTDNSNQPQH
TRBJ2-5 | TRBV4-1 | ASSQYSGQETQY
TRBJ1-4 | TRBV5-1 | ASSLGDFSSGEKLF
TRBJ1-2 | TRBV6-1 | ASSRQELGGYT
TRBJ2-3 | TRBV10-3 | AISPTSGSTDTQY
TRBJ2-6 | TRBV27 | ASSLVGEAGANVLT
TRBJ1-1 | TRBV3-1 | ASSPTGRGTEAF
TRBJ1-1 | TRBV7-9 | ASSFGGQANTEAF
TRBJ2-3 | TRBV11-2 | ASSLRAGVRGGTDTQY
TRBJ2-2 | TRBV27 | ASSQRTQNTGELF
TRBJ2-7 | TRBV2 | ASSQDLGGSGRKDEQY